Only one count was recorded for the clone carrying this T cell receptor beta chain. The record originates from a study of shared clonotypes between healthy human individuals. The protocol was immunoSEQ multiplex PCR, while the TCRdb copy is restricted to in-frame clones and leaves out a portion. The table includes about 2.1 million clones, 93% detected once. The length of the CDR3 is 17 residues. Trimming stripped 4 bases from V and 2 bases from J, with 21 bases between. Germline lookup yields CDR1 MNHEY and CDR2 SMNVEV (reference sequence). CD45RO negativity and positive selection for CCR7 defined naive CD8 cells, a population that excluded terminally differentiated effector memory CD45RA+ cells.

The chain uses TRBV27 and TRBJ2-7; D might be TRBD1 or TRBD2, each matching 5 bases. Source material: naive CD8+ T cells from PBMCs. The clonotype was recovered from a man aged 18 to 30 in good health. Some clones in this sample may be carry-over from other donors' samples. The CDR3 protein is CASSSSVSGRFPYEQYF. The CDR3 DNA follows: TGTGCCAGCAGTTCCTCCGTCTCGGGGCGATTCCCCTACGAGCAGTACTTC.